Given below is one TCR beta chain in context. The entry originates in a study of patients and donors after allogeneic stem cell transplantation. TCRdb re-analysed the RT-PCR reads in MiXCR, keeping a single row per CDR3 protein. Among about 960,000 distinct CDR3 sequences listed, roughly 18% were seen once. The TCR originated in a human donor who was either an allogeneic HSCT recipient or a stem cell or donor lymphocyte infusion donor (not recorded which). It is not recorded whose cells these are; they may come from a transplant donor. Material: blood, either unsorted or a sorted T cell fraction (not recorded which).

This CDR3 is CSVEVVGGEDTQYF. CDR3 in DNA: TGCAGCGTTGAGGTTGTCGGGGGCGAAGATACGCAGTATTTT. The chain links TRBV29-1 to TRBJ2-3; D may be TRBD1 or TRBD2 (6 bases each). Germline values: CDR1 SQVTM, CDR2 ANQGSEA. V was cut by 3 bases and J by 5 bases, with 15 bases left in between. The CDR3 is 14 residues long.